A single sample gave rise to the 14 T cell receptor beta chains below, sequenced in a study of vaccination effects on CD4 cells after COVID-19. TCRdb's table, derived via immunoSEQ multiplex PCR, lists solely in-frame clones and lacks some. The table includes some 22,000 clones, roughly 76% detected once. These receptors lack a known antigen. Within the ViraFEST assay, antigen-specific CD4+ T cells underwent expansion with viral peptide pools prior to sequencing. Having been cultured for around ten days, the cells underwent CD4+ T cell isolation. Vaccine recipients lacked prior SARS-CoV-2 infection and had negative nucleocapsid antibodies. The input for sequencing was CD4+ T cells from PBMCs cultured with SARS-CoV-2 spike peptides, taken before COVID-19 vaccination. These receptors were obtained from a human donor who received a COVID-19 vaccine.

This clone has only a few counts. V is TRBV3-1 (or the pseudogene TRBV3-2) and J is TRBJ2-7; 7 bases match TRBD1. The germline V gene encodes CDR1 LGHDT and CDR2 YNNKEL (reference sequence). The CDR3 sequence is 14 residues long. After removal of 4 bases from V and 7 bases from J, the junction contained 10 bases not matched to a gene. This chain's CDR3 is CASSLDRPSPEQYF. Written as DNA, the CDR3 is TGTGCCAGCAGCCTGGACAGGCCCTCCCCAGAGCAGTACTTC.

This rearrangement joins TRBV10-3 to TRBJ1-1; no definite D call. CDR3 length: 12 residues. The germline V gene encodes CDR1 ENHRY and CDR2 SYGVKD. V was pared by 10 bases and J by 5 bases, with 14 bases between. For the CDR3, the DNA is TGTGCCACCCTGGAGGTCGGAACTGAAGCTTTCTTT. Protein sequence: CATLEVGTEAFF.

The V and J genes are TRBV27 and TRBJ2-1; D is perhaps TRBD2 (6 bases). This CDR3 is built from 17 residues. Trimming removed 7 bases from V and 0 bases from J, with 19 bases in between. Per the germline V gene, CDR1 is MNHEY and CDR2 is SMNVEV (reference sequence). In DNA, the CDR3 is TGTGCCAGCACCGGCACCGGGAGCGCCAGCTCCTACAATGAGCAGTTCTTC. Protein sequence: CASTGTGSASSYNEQFF.

This clone appeared a few times. The V gene is TRBV2, the J gene TRBJ1-2; D ambiguous. Germline loops: CDR1 SNHLY, CDR2 FYNNEI. V lost 3 bases to trimming and J lost 3 bases, with 11 bases between them. The CDR3 is 14 amino acids. In DNA, the CDR3 is TGTGCCAGCAGTGATGGGGTCGTGGACTATGGCTACACCTTC. It yields the protein CASSDGVVDYGYTF.

This rearrangement joins TRBV4-2 to TRBJ2-3; 10 bases line up with TRBD1. Trimming took 0 bases from V and 4 from J; bases not matched to a gene: 4. The CDR3 has 16 residues. Germline assignment: CDR1 LGHNA and CDR2 YNFKEQ. The CDR3 spells CASSQDIGQGADTQYF. CDR3 nucleotide sequence: TGTGCCAGCAGCCAAGATATAGGACAGGGGGCAGATACGCAGTATTTT.

The chain links TRBV9 to TRBJ2-3, with D uncertain. The CDR3 covers 13 residues. Germline CDR1 is SGDLS and CDR2 is YYNGEE. Trimming removed 0 bases from V and 3 bases from J, with 5 bases in between. The CDR3 DNA reads as TGTGCCAGCAGCGTAGGGCCTACAGATACGCAGTATTTT. Protein sequence: CASSVGPTDTQYF.

CDR3 DNA sequence: TGTGCCAGCAGCTTACTTGCGTTAGTCCAGGGACCCACCGGGGAGCTGTTTTTT. Its protein product is CASSLLALVQGPTGELFF. J is TRBJ2-2 and V is TRBV13, with D perhaps given as TRBD1 or TRBD2 (5 bases each). The V gene's germline CDR1 is PRHDT and CDR2 FYEKMQ (reference sequence). V was trimmed by 2 bases and J by 4 bases, leaving 20 bases between them. The CDR3 loop spans 18 amino acids.

The genes are TRBV5-8 and TRBJ2-2, with D perhaps matching TRBD1 or TRBD2 (6 bases each). Between the trimmed V and J ends, which lost 1 base and 5 bases, there was a span of 12 bases. This CDR3 contains 15 residues. Germline lookup yields CDR1 SGHTS and CDR2 YDEGEE. The DNA for the CDR3 is TGTGCCAGCAGCTTGTTAACGGGGGCGACCGGGGAGCTGTTTTTT. It encodes CASSLLTGATGELFF.

This chain joins TRBV25-1 and TRBJ1-4; D remains unclear. V lost 6 bases and J 3 bases, leaving 11 bases between the germline ends. The V gene's germline CDR1 is MGHDK and CDR2 SYGVNS. This CDR3 has 14 residues. This CDR3 reads CASRDGGANEKLFF. Here the CDR3 DNA reads TGTGCCAGCAGAGACGGTGGAGCTAATGAAAAACTGTTTTTT.

The rearrangement uses TRBV5-1 and TRBJ1-5; D not resolved. The V end lost 0 bases, the J end lost 4 bases, and 8 bases lay between the germline ends. The CDR3 is made up of 14 amino acids. Germline CDR1 SGHRS, CDR2 YFSETQ. CDR3 in amino acids: CASSLDGRNQPQHF. Here the CDR3 DNA reads TGCGCCAGCAGCTTGGACGGTCGGAATCAGCCCCAGCATTTT.

This chain joins TRBV4-2 and TRBJ2-6; perhaps TRBD2 as D (6 bases). V was pared by 4 bases and J by 1 base, with 14 bases between. This CDR3 region has 17 residues. Germline V CDR1 and CDR2: LGHNA, YNFKEQ. DNA for the CDR3: TGTGCCAGCAGCCGAACTAGCCGGACTTCTGGGGCCAACGTCCTGACTTTC. Protein: CASSRTSRTSGANVLTF.

This chain uses TRBV12-5 with TRBJ1-2, with D possibly matching TRBD1 (6 bases). With 6 bases removed from V and 5 bases from J, the gap between germline ends came to 7 bases. This CDR3 has 11 amino acids. The germline V gene encodes CDR1 LGHNT and CDR2 FRNRAP. The CDR3 here is CASGQGYGYTF. For the CDR3, the DNA is TGTGCTAGTGGACAGGGTTATGGCTACACCTTC.

The chain combines TRBV19 with TRBJ1-3, with D perhaps TRBD1 (5 bases). Germline V gene data show CDR1 as LNHDA and CDR2 as SQIVND (reference sequence). This CDR3 spans 16 amino acids. Trimming left V 4 bases short and J 2 bases short, with 15 bases between. Written as DNA, the CDR3 is TGTGCCAGTAGTACCGGACCAGGGTCCACTGGAAACACCATATATTTT. Its protein is CASSTGPGSTGNTIYF.

The chain joins TRBV5-4 to TRBJ1-1, with 7 bases fitting TRBD1. This CDR3 spans 15 amino acids. Germline trimming cut 1 base from V and 4 bases from J; bases unmatched to any gene: 7. The germline V gene encodes CDR1 SGHNT and CDR2 YYREEE (reference sequence). DNA for the CDR3: TGTGCCAGCAGCTTGAGAGAGGGGGCGGGCACTGAAGCTTTCTTT. Residues: CASSLREGAGTEAFF.